Shown below are 17 T cell receptor beta chains from a single sample sequenced in a study of CD8+ T cells in alopecia areata (dated by TCRdb to 2016 to 2019). Preparation of the library involved the immunoSEQ multiplex PCR assay. RNA was extracted from all samples and reverse transcribed into cDNA as template for TCR sequencing. TCRdb limited this immuneACCESS table to in-frame rearrangements with V and J called. A share of clones is missing; checked studies link under half to unresolved V genes, and the rest is unexplained. This sample comprises about 5,000 clones, just over 60% of them detected only once. Around 10% of the sample is held by the ten biggest clonotypes. The label giving this sample's time point can be read as: baseline before oral tofacitinib. Lesional scalp punch biopsies and peripheral blood were collected from alopecia areata patients. Sample: skin, taken at week 0. Receptors were obtained from a human donor with alopecia areata.

This clone came up once. The chain is built from TRBV19 and TRBJ2-2; 7 bases are shared with TRBD1. J gave up 0 bases and V 9 bases, and 4 bases lay outside the gene matches. The CDR3 spans 14 residues. Germline V gene sequence: CDR1 LNHDA, CDR2 SQIVND (reference sequence). The CDR3 loop reads CASQGQTNTGELFF. As DNA, the CDR3 is TGTGCCAGCCAGGGACAGACGAACACCGGGGAGCTGTTTTTT. Full variable domain (missing parts from reference TRBV19 and TRBJ2-2): DGGITQSPKYLFRKEGQNVTLSCEQNLNHDAMYWYRQDPGQGLRLIYYSQIVNDFQKGDIAEGYSVSREKKESFPLTVTSAQKNPTAFYLCASQGQTNTGELFFGEGSRLTVL.

For the CDR3, the DNA is TGTGCCAGCAGTGACTTTAGGGCAGCGAATACCTACGAGCAGTACTTC. Amino acid sequence: CASSDFRAANTYEQYF. V usage is TRBV6-1 and J usage is TRBJ2-7; no definite D call. V shed 3 bases and J shed 2 bases, with 17 bases lying between them. The CDR3 extends over 16 amino acids. Looked up from germline, CDR1 is MNHNS and CDR2 is SASEGT.

The gene calls are TRBV13 and TRBJ2-5; D not resolved. Trimming took 5 bases from V and 2 from J, leaving 12 bases between them. CDR1 is PRHDT and CDR2 is FYEKMQ in the germline V gene (reference sequence). The CDR3 is 14 residues long. The CDR3 region is CASSASPRQETQYF. The CDR3 coding sequence is TGTGCCAGCAGCGCATCCCCCCGACAAGAGACCCAGTACTTC.

This sequence joins TRBV29-1 and TRBJ2-3; D is undetermined. Germline V gene data show CDR1 as SQVTM and CDR2 as ANQGSEA. The V gene lost 0 bases and the J gene lost 13 bases, with 14 bases spanning the gap. The CDR3 loop spans 12 amino acids. The CDR3 loop reads CSVEERPLVEYF. CDR3 in DNA: TGCAGCGTTGAAGAACGACCTTTGGTTGAGTATTTT.

This sequence joins TRBV6-5 and TRBJ2-7, with D hard to call. The ends were cut back, 7 bases at V and 3 bases at J, with 10 bases in the middle. The germline CDR1 and CDR2 sequences are MNHEY and SVGAGI. The CDR3 runs to 12 residues. This chain's CDR3 is CASTTRFYEQYF. DNA for the CDR3: TGTGCCAGCACTACCCGATTCTACGAGCAGTACTTC.

This clone was counted only a few times. This chain links TRBV7-6 with TRBJ2-3, with D possibly TRBD2 on 7 matching bases. From germline, CDR1 is SGHVS and CDR2 FNYEAQ. This CDR3 is built from 16 residues. V was shortened by 2 bases and J by 5 bases, with 17 bases between the two germline ends. In nucleotides, the CDR3 is TGTGCCAGCAGCTTAATGGGGGGGGGCCAGGGAGATACGCAGTATTTT. Translated: CASSLMGGGQGDTQYF.

This clone was found a few times. V is TRBV27 and J is TRBJ2-7; maybe TRBD2 (5 bases). Between the trimmed V and J ends, which lost 6 bases and 2 bases, there was a span of 8 bases. Germline CDR1 reads MNHEY; CDR2 reads SMNVEV (reference sequence). The CDR3 runs to 12 residues. The CDR3 sequence: CASRSGTYEQYF. Here the CDR3 DNA reads TGTGCCAGCAGGTCCGGGACCTACGAGCAGTACTTC.

The CDR3 is CASSPTGTRYEQYF. The CDR3 nucleotides are TGTGCCAGCAGCCCGACCGGGACTAGGTACGAGCAGTACTTC. The rearrangement uses TRBV27 and TRBJ2-7, with 8 nucleotides matching TRBD2. CDR1 and CDR2 (germline): MNHEY, SMNVEV (reference sequence). The V segment lost 6 bases and the J segment 4 bases; nucleotides outside the gene matches: 8. CDR3 size: 14 residues.

This rearrangement joins TRBV4-1 to TRBJ1-3; no definite D call. This CDR3 is built from 17 residues. CDR1 and CDR2 from the germline V gene are MGHRA and YSYEKL. V was cut by 1 base and J by 1 base, with 14 bases left in between. DNA of the CDR3: TGCGCCAGCAGCCAAGTGGACCTAATACCTTCTGGAAACACCATATATTTT. This gives the protein CASSQVDLIPSGNTIYF.

The V call is TRBV4-1, the J call TRBJ2-2, with D hard to call. The germline V gene has CDR1 MGHRA and CDR2 YSYEKL. The CDR3 runs 19 residues. V dropped 0 bases and J dropped 1 base, with 18 bases sitting between them. CDR3 coding DNA: TGCGCCAGCAGCCAAGATCTCTTCGGATTGCTGAAGAACACCGGGGAGCTGTTTTTT. Its translation is CASSQDLFGLLKNTGELFF.

The genes are TRBV7-9 and TRBJ2-3, with a tentative D call TRBD1 (6 bases). CDR1 and CDR2 (germline): SEHNR, FQNEAQ (reference sequence). Trimming shortened V by 7 bases and J by 2 bases, and 19 bases separated the two germline ends. The CDR3 runs to 16 residues. As DNA, the CDR3 is TGTGCCAGCAACATTGCGATGGACAGTTCCACAGATACGCAGTATTTT. Its protein is CASNIAMDSSTDTQYF. Drawing the rest from reference TRBV7-9 and TRBJ2-3, the complete variable domain is DTGVSQNPRHKITKRGQNVTFRCDPISEHNRLYWYRQTLGQGPEFLTYFQNEAQLEKSRLLSDRFSAERPKGSFSTLEIQRTEQGDSAMYLCASNIAMDSSTDTQYFGPGTRLTVL.

On this clone: Distinct nucleotide sequences in the sample also encode this CDR3. This chain joins TRBV2 and TRBJ2-2; no firm D call. V shed 6 bases and J shed 2 bases, with 7 bases lying between them. Germline V gives CDR1 SNHLY, CDR2 FYNNEI. The CDR3 loop spans 13 amino acids. CDR3 in DNA: TGTGCCAGCAGACAGACTAACACCGGGGAGCTGTTTTTT. Amino acid sequence: CASRQTNTGELFF.

This clone was recorded a few times. The chain recombines TRBV9 with TRBJ2-7; 9 bases map to TRBD1. V trimming: 3 bases; J trimming: 4 bases; junction bases outside the gene matches: 14. Germline values: CDR1 SGDLS, CDR2 YYNGEE. The CDR3 contains 17 residues. The CDR3 nucleotides are TGTGCCAGCAGCGACGGACAGGGGAGACCCAATACTTACGAGCAGTACTTC. It encodes CASSDGQGRPNTYEQYF.

This clone was detected only once. V is TRBV6-9 and J is TRBJ2-2; TRBD1 agrees at 8 bases. Germline CDR1 reads MNHGY; CDR2 reads SVAAGI. V shed 2 bases, J shed 1 base, and the junction held 0 bases outside the gene matches. CDR3 length equals 15 residues. For the CDR3, the DNA is TGTGCCAGCAGTTATGGGACAGGGAACACCGGGGAGCTGTTTTTT. Translating gives CASSYGTGNTGELFF.

This clone turned up a few times. The chain carries TRBV2 and TRBJ1-2, with a tentative D call TRBD1 (5 bases). Trimming took off 2 bases at V and 2 bases at J, with 12 bases between the two ends. Germline V gene sequence: CDR1 SNHLY, CDR2 FYNNEI. The CDR3 spans 15 residues. CDR3 coding DNA: TGTGCCAGCAGTGAATTGTCTCAGGGAAACTATGGCTACACCTTC. Protein sequence: CASSELSQGNYGYTF. Using reference TRBV2 and TRBJ1-2 for the parts outside the CDR3, the full variable domain is EPEVTQTPSHQVTQMGQEVILRCVPISNHLYFYWYRQILGQKVEFLVSFYNNEISEKSEIFDDQFSVERPDGSNFTLKIRSTKLEDSAMYFCASSELSQGNYGYTFGSGTRLTVV.

The genes are TRBV5-1 and TRBJ1-6, with 8 nucleotides matching TRBD1. The CDR3 runs to 14 residues. Germline V lookup: CDR1 SGHRS, CDR2 YFSETQ. The trim removed 4 bases at V and 8 bases at J, leaving 5 bases unmatched. The CDR3 DNA follows: TGCGCCAGCAGCCTAAAGACAGGGGATTCACCCCTCCACTTT. Its protein product is CASSLKTGDSPLHF.

V gene TRBV6-1 combines with J gene TRBJ1-2, with 8 bases that match TRBD1. Per the germline V gene, CDR1 is MNHNS and CDR2 is SASEGT. CDR3 length: 15 amino acids. V lost 4 bases to trimming and J lost 6 bases; unmatched junction nucleotides: 10. The CDR3 bases are TGTGCCAGCAGTGGATACACGACAGGGGCCCATGGCTACACCTTC. This gives the protein CASSGYTTGAHGYTF.